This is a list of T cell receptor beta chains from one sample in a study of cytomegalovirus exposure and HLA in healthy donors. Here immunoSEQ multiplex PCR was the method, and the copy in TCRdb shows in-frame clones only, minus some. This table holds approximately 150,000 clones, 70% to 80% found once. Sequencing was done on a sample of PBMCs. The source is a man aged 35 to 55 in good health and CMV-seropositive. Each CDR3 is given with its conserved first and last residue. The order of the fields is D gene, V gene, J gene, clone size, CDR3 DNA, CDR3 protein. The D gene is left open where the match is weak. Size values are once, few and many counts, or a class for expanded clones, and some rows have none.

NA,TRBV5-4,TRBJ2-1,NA,TGTGCCAGCAGCTTGGGGGCGAACAATGAGCAGTTCTTC,CASSLGANNEQFF
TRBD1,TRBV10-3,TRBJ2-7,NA,TGTGCCATCAGTCGACAGGGGTCCTACGAGCAGTACTTC,CAISRQGSYEQYF
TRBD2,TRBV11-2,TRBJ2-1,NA,TGTGCCAGCAGCCTCCTAGCGGGAGGGCCCAATGAGCAGTTCTTC,CASSLLAGGPNEQFF
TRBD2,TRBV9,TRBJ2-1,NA,TGTGCCAGCAGCCCCCACGTAGCGGGGACCAATGAGCAGTTCTTC,CASSPHVAGTNEQFF
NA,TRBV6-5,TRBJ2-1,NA,TGTGCCAGTACTAGAAACGGCTACAATGAGCAGTTCTTC,CASTRNGYNEQFF
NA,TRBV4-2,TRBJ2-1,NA,TGTGCCAGCAGCCAAATTAGACAGGCCCACTACAATGAGCAGTTCTTC,CASSQIRQAHYNEQFF
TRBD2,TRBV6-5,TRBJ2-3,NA,TGTGCCAGCAGTTACGCGTCTAGCGGGAGTCGGGATACGCAGTATTTT,CASSYASSGSRDTQYF
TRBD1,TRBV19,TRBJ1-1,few,TGTGCCAGTAGTATAACGACAGGGGTGAACACTGAAGCTTTCTTT,CASSITTGVNTEAFF
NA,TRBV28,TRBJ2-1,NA,TGTGCCAGCAGTTTACTCCAGGGCCTCAATGAGCAGTTCTTC,CASSLLQGLNEQFF
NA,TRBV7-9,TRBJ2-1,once,TGTGCCAGCAGCTTATCCGACAATGAGCAGTTCTTC,CASSLSDNEQFF
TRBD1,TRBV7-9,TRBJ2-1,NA,TGTGCCAGCAGCTTCTCAGGGGGTACGGGGAATGAGCAGTTCTTC,CASSFSGGTGNEQFF
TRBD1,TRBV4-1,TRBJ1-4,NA,TGCGCCAGCAGCACCCGACAGGGGTCTTTTGAAAAACTGTTTTTT,CASSTRQGSFEKLFF
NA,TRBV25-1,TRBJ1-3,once,TGTGCCAGCAGTCGGGGGGAAGCGCTTCGCTCTGGAAACACCATATATTTT,CASSRGEALRSGNTIYF
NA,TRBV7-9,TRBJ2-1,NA,TGTGCCAGCAGCACAGCGTATAGGACAGACGAGCAGTTCTTC,CASSTAYRTDEQFF
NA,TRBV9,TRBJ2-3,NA,TGTGCCAGCAGCGTTAGGCAGGGATTGGATACGCAGTATTTT,CASSVRQGLDTQYF
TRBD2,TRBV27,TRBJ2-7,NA,TGTGCCAGTCATATAGCGGGTTCTTGGTTCGAGCAGTACTTC,CASHIAGSWFEQYF
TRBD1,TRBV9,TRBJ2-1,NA,TGTGCCAGCAGCGCCGAGGGAGCAGGGGGCTACAATGAGCAGTTCTTC,CASSAEGAGGYNEQFF
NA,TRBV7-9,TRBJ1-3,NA,TGTGCCAGCAGCCCCTCGGCGGGGCCGGGAAACACCATATATTTT,CASSPSAGPGNTIYF
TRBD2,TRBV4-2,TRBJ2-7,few,TGTGCCAGCAGCCAAGGAGGACTAGTGAGCGAGCAGTACTTC,CASSQGGLVSEQYF
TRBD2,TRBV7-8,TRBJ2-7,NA,TGTGCCAGCAGCTTCGGGGTTAGCGGGAGCACGGAGCAGTACTTC,CASSFGVSGSTEQYF
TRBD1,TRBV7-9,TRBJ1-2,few,TGTGCCAGCAGCTTTGTGGGGGACAGCTATGGCTACACCTTC,CASSFVGDSYGYTF
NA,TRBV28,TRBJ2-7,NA,TGTGCCAGCAGTCTTATAGCGTCTCTTCCCTACGAGCAGTACTTC,CASSLIASLPYEQYF
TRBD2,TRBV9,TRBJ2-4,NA,TGTGCCAGCAGCGTAGAGGCGACTAGCGGCTGGAACATTCAGTACTTC,CASSVEATSGWNIQYF
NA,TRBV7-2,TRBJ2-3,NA,TGTGCCAGCAGCCCAGGGTCGGGGAGGGATACGCAGTATTTT,CASSPGSGRDTQYF
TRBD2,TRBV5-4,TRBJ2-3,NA,TGTGCCAGCAGTAAGAGCGGCGGAGCGGGAGTGGGAGATACGCAGTATTTT,CASSKSGGAGVGDTQYF
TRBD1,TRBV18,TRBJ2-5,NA,TGTGCCAGCTCACCATTCGCGACAGGGGGCGCGAGGGAGACCCAGTACTTC,CASSPFATGGARETQYF
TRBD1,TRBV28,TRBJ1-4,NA,TGTGCCAGCAGTTTAGGGGACAGGGGAATGAAAAAACTGTTTTTT,CASSLGDRGMKKLFF
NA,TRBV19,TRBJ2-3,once,TGTGCCAGTAGCCCCAGATCAATCCGACTAGTGCCTAGCACAGATACGCAGTATTTT,CASSPRSIRLVPSTDTQYF
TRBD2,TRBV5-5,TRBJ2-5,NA,TGTGCCAGCAGTGCCCTGGGGACTAGGGGGCAAGAGACCCAGTACTTC,CASSALGTRGQETQYF
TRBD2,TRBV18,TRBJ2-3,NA,TGTGCCAGCTCACCACGTCTAGCGGGAGCCACAGATACGCAGTATTTT,CASSPRLAGATDTQYF
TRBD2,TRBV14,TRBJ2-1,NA,TGTGCCAGCAGCCAGGGAGGGGTGTACAATGAGCAGTTCTTC,CASSQGGVYNEQFF
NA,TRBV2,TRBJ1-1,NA,TGTGCCAGCAGTGAAGCGCGGGGGATGAACACTGAAGCTTTCTTT,CASSEARGMNTEAFF
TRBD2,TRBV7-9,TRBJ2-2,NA,TGTGCCAGCAGTTCTATAGCGGGGAACACCGGGGAGCTGTTTTTT,CASSSIAGNTGELFF
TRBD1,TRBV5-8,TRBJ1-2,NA,TGTGCCAGCAGGAGACAGGGGGACTATGGCTACACCTTC,CASRRQGDYGYTF
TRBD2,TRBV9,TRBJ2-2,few,TGTGCCAGCAGCGTTGGACTAGCGGACGGGGAGCTGTTTTTT,CASSVGLADGELFF
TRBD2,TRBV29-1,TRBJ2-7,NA,TGCAGCGTTGAAGAGGGGGGTAGCGGGAGGTACTTC,CSVEEGGSGRYF
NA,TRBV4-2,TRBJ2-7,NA,TGTGCCAGCAGCCAAGATGAGACAGGCTACGAGCAGTACTTC,CASSQDETGYEQYF
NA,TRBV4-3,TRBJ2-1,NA,TGCGCCAGCAGCCAAGAATTGACTAGTAGGGCCCGGGAGCAGTTCTTC,CASSQELTSRAREQFF
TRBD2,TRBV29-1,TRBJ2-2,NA,TGCAGCGGACTAGCGGGAGGCGGCACCGGGGAGCTGTTTTTT,CSGLAGGGTGELFF
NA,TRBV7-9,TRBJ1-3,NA,TGTGCCAGCAGCTTAGAGGGGGGGCCGTCTGGAAACACCATATATTTT,CASSLEGGPSGNTIYF
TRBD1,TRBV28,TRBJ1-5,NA,TGTGCCAGCAGTTTGGGACAGGGGTTCAGACAGCCCCAGCATTTT,CASSLGQGFRQPQHF
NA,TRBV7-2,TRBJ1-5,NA,TGTGCCAGCAGCTTCGGGGGATATAGCAATCAGCCCCAGCATTTT,CASSFGGYSNQPQHF